Listed below are T cell receptor beta chains from one sample, sequenced in a study of T cell repertoires in cytomegalovirus infection. In TCRdb, the reads were re-called with MiXCR into one record per CDR3 protein. The sample includes approximately 630,000 distinct CDR3 sequences, 20% to 25% of them seen just once. Sequencing used CD8+ T cells from PBMCs. Every receptor here comes from a human donor in good health (CMV status not recorded). Some clones in this sample may be carry-over from other donors' samples. The CDR3 runs from the conserved cysteine through the conserved F or W. The D gene is left open where the match is weak. Clone sizes are given selectively: once, few, many, or a class where the clone is expanded.

clone_size	d_call	v_call	j_call	cdr3_nt	cdr3_aa
few	-	TRBV20-1	TRBJ1-2	TGCAGTGCTAGAGATAGAGAAGGCTACACCTTC	CSARDREGYTF
-	-	TRBV7-3	TRBJ2-5	TGTGCCAGCAGCTTAAAGGCGACGGGGACGGAAGAGACCCAGTACTTC	CASSLKATGTEETQYF
-	-	TRBV7-8	TRBJ2-5	TGTGCCAGCAGCTTATTCCCGTCGACTAGACCTCGGCAAGAGACCCAGTACTTC	CASSLFPSTRPRQETQYF
-	TRBD2	TRBV7-2	TRBJ2-3	TGTGCCAGTTTAGCGGGGGACGGGGAGGATACGCAGTATTTT	CASLAGDGEDTQYF
-	-	TRBV20-1	TRBJ1-2	TGCAGTGCTTCGCCCCAATTCTATGGCTACACCTTC	CSASPQFYGYTF
few	-	TRBV15	TRBJ2-5	TGTGCCACCAGCATATTCAGGGGAACCACTGAAGAGACCCAGTACTTC	CATSIFRGTTEETQYF
few	-	TRBV7-7	TRBJ2-2	TGTGCTAGCAGCGACTTTGGGGTCGTGGGGGAGCTGTTTTTT	CASSDFGVVGELFF
-	TRBD1	TRBV7-9	TRBJ2-7	TGTGCCAGCAGCTTAAGAGGACAGGGAGCCTACGAGCAGTACTTC	CASSLRGQGAYEQYF
-	-	TRBV20-1	TRBJ2-5	TGCAGTGCTAGCGGGGAAGAGACCCAGTACTTC	CSASGEETQYF
few	-	TRBV25-1	TRBJ2-1	TGTGCCAGCAGTGAATTGGGGGTACACTCCTACAATGAGCAGTTCTTC	CASSELGVHSYNEQFF
-	-	TRBV28	TRBJ1-5	TGTGCCAGCAGTTTACTCCCTGGAAGGGCCAATCAGCCCCAGCATTTT	CASSLLPGRANQPQHF
many	-	TRBV6-2/TRBV6-3	TRBJ2-1	TGTGCCAGCAGTTACCCCAACACCCTTCTCAATGAGCAGTTCTTC	CASSYPNTLLNEQFF
-	-	TRBV15	TRBJ1-3	TGTGCCACCAGCAGAGAAGGAGACCTGGTGGGAAACACCATATATTTT	CATSREGDLVGNTIYF
many	-	TRBV27	TRBJ2-3	TGTGCCAGCTCCCAACGGGTGGATACGCAGTATTTT	CASSQRVDTQYF
-	TRBD2	TRBV7-9	TRBJ2-1	TGTGCCAGCTGGAGACTAGCGGTCCTGAATGAGCAGTTCTTC	CASWRLAVLNEQFF
-	TRBD1	TRBV2	TRBJ2-3	TGTGCCACCTATTGGACAGGGGGCCACACAGATACGCACTATTTT	CATYWTGGHTDTHYF
-	-	TRBV6-2/TRBV6-3	TRBJ1-4	TGTGCCAGCAGTTACGCGGACAGCTCTAATGAAAAACTGTTTTTT	CASSYADSSNEKLFF
-	-	TRBV12-5	TRBJ1-2	TGTGCTAGTGGCCCCGCGGCCCAGGGATGGTATGGCTACACCTTC	CASGPAAQGWYGYTF
few	-	TRBV6-2/TRBV6-3	TRBJ2-3	TGTGCCAGCGGGGGGACAACTAGCACAGATACGCAGTATTTT	CASGGTTSTDTQYF
many	-	TRBV7-6	TRBJ2-3	TGTGCCAGCAGCGACCGCAGACACACAGATACGCAGTATTTT	CASSDRRHTDTQYF
few	TRBD1	TRBV4-3	TRBJ2-6	TGCGCCAGCAGCCGAGACAGGGTCCCCTCTGGGGCCAACGTCCTGACTTTC	CASSRDRVPSGANVLTF
few	-	TRBV5-1	TRBJ2-7	TGCGCCAGCAGCCTGGACAGCGAAGCCTACGAGCAGTACTTC	CASSLDSEAYEQYF
few	TRBD1	TRBV6-5	TRBJ2-3	TGTGCCAGCAGTTACTCACCAGGGACAGGGGGCACAGATACGCAGTATTTT	CASSYSPGTGGTDTQYF
many	TRBD1	TRBV10-3	TRBJ1-6	TGTGCCATCAGTGAGTCAGGGACAGGGAATTCACCCCTCCACTTT	CAISESGTGNSPLHF
few	-	TRBV29-1	TRBJ2-2	TGCAGCGTTTGGAGAAGCGGGAACACCGGGGAGCTGTTTTTT	CSVWRSGNTGELFF
few	-	TRBV7-6	TRBJ1-1	TGTGCCAGCAGCTCAAAACAGGGGAACACTGAAGCTTTCTTT	CASSSKQGNTEAFF
-	TRBD2	TRBV6-2/TRBV6-3	TRBJ2-5	TGTGCCAGCAGTTATAAGCGGGGGCCCAAAGAGACCCAGTACTTC	CASSYKRGPKETQYF
-	-	TRBV19	TRBJ1-1	TGTGCCAGTAGTTATATTAAGAGCGAAGCTTTCTTT	CASSYIKSEAFF
few	-	TRBV20-1	TRBJ1-6	TGCAGTGCTAGAGATCTACAACCCTATTTTAATTCACCCCTCCACTTT	CSARDLQPYFNSPLHF
many	TRBD1	TRBV7-6	TRBJ2-1	TGTGCCAGCAGCGGGACAGGCAGGGGGGCGAATGAGCAGTTCTTC	CASSGTGRGANEQFF
-	-	TRBV29-1	TRBJ1-1	TGCAGCGTTGATTTGGGACTCACTGAAGCTTTCTTT	CSVDLGLTEAFF
few	TRBD1	TRBV9	TRBJ2-2	TGTGCCAGCCAGGGGGACAGGGTCCCCGGGGAGCTGTTTTTT	CASQGDRVPGELFF
many	TRBD1	TRBV7-9	TRBJ2-4	TGTGCCAGCAGCTCGACAACAGGGGCGGATAAAAACATTCAGTACTTC	CASSSTTGADKNIQYF
many	TRBD2	TRBV6-2/TRBV6-3	TRBJ2-3	TGTGCCAGCAGTCGACTAGCGGGGGACTTCACAGATACGCAGTATTTT	CASSRLAGDFTDTQYF
few	-	TRBV6-2/TRBV6-3	TRBJ1-1	TGTGCCAGCAGTTGGGGAGGGTTGAACACTGAAGCTTTCTTT	CASSWGGLNTEAFF
many	-	TRBV12-3/TRBV12-4	TRBJ1-2	TGTGCCAGCAGTTTTGAATGGGCCGACTATGGCTACACCTTC	CASSFEWADYGYTF
many	TRBD2	TRBV12-3/TRBV12-4	TRBJ2-2	TGTGCCAGCACCTTCCAGGGACTAGCCGAAAAGTACACCGGGGAGCTGTTTTTT	CASTFQGLAEKYTGELFF
-	-	TRBV5-5	TRBJ1-2	TGTGCCAGCAGCTTGGCCGGAGAGACCTATGGCTACACCTTC	CASSLAGETYGYTF
many	-	TRBV7-2	TRBJ1-6	TGTGCCAGCAGCTTCCGAAATGGGCTTGGTAATTCACCCCTCCACTTT	CASSFRNGLGNSPLHF
-	TRBD2	TRBV28	TRBJ2-1	TGTGCCAGCAGTTTAGGTAGCGGGGTTGACAATGAGCAGTTCTTC	CASSLGSGVDNEQFF
few	-	TRBV4-2	TRBJ2-1	TGTGCCAGCAGCCATTCCGGGACGTACCCCAATGAGCAGTTCTTC	CASSHSGTYPNEQFF
many	TRBD1	TRBV10-3	TRBJ1-1	TGTGCCATCAGCGGACAGGGGAACACTGAAGCTTTCTTT	CAISGQGNTEAFF